The 17 T cell receptor beta chains below come from one sample, sequenced in a study of beta chain features in type 1 diabetes. Sequencing targeted expressed TCRB transcripts, as all isolated RNA had been reverse transcribed. Repertoires were generated with immunoSEQ multiplex PCR, while TCRdb's copy carries only in-frame clones and drops some. The sample has approximately 300,000 clones; approximately 10% are singletons. Sequencing was carried out using naive CD4+ T cells from blood. These receptors all come from a woman younger than 45 in good health.

This clone was seen a handful of times. This chain joins TRBV10-3 and TRBJ2-7, with 10 bases that match TRBD2. The germline CDR1 and CDR2 sequences are ENHRY and SYGVKD. The CDR3 consists of 16 residues. J was trimmed by 3 bases and V by 5 bases; bases with no gene match: 10. The CDR3 here is CAISTSSGSGNYEQYF. CDR3 bases: TGTGCCATCAGTACTTCTAGCGGGAGTGGCAACTACGAGCAGTACTTC.

The chain couples TRBV18 to TRBJ1-1; perhaps TRBD1 as D (6 bases). V shed 4 bases and J shed 4 bases, with 16 bases lying between them. Germline V gene sequence: CDR1 KGHSH, CDR2 LQKENI. This CDR3 is 15 amino acids long. CDR3 sequence (DNA): TGTGCCAGCTCACTACAGGGACGGGAGGGCACTGAAGCTTTCTTT. This encodes CASSLQGREGTEAFF. Variable domain in full (rest from reference TRBV18 and TRBJ1-1): NAGVMQNPRHLVRRRGQEARLRCSPMKGHSHVYWYRQLPEEGLKFMVYLQKENIIDESGMPKERFSAEFPKEGPSILRIQQVVRGDSAAYFCASSLQGREGTEAFFGQGTRLTVV.

The rearrangement links TRBV4-2 to TRBJ2-5, with 8 bases lining up with TRBD2. The germline CDR1 and CDR2 sequences are LGHNA and YNFKEQ. The CDR3 is 17 residues long. J lost 5 bases, V lost 5 bases, and 16 bases had no gene match. CDR3 bases: TGTGCCAGCAGCGACCCCGGGGGGGGAAGGAGGGGGGAGACCCAGTACTTC. Encoded protein: CASSDPGGGRRGETQYF.

The rearrangement uses TRBV7-9 and TRBJ2-7, with 8 bases that match TRBD2. This CDR3 spans 16 amino acids. Germline CDR1 is SEHNR and CDR2 is FQNEAQ (reference sequence). The V gene end was trimmed by 1 base and the J gene end by 3 bases; junction bases not matched to a gene: 8. Written as DNA, the CDR3 is TGTGCCAGCAGCTTAGGCACTAGCGGATACCTCTACGAGCAGTACTTC. Residues: CASSLGTSGYLYEQYF.

The V and J genes are TRBV6-1 and TRBJ2-5; maybe TRBD1 (6 bases). The CDR3 contains 13 residues. Trimming took 5 bases from V and 3 from J, leaving 10 bases between them. Germline V lookup: CDR1 MNHNS, CDR2 SASEGT. The DNA for the CDR3 is TGTGCCAGCAGTCAGGGGCCGAAAGAGACCCAGTACTTC. Its protein is CASSQGPKETQYF.

This clone was seen a handful of times. V usage is TRBV5-4 and J usage is TRBJ2-7; 11 bases align to TRBD2. There are 15 residues in the CDR3. J lost 3 bases, V lost 0 bases, and 2 bases had no gene match. Germline CDR1 reads SGHNT; CDR2 reads YYREEE (reference sequence). CDR3 sequence: CASSLGLAGNYEQYF. The DNA of the CDR3 is TGTGCCAGCAGCTTGGGACTAGCGGGAAACTACGAGCAGTACTTC.

This rearrangement joins TRBV21-1 to TRBJ2-7; no check of the table's D call, TRBD2, against the DNA was made. TRBV21-1 is flagged as a pseudogene. The CDR3 sequence is 15 residues long. The CDR3 reads CASSNLSGSSYEQYF. In DNA form, the CDR3 reads TGTGCCAGCAGCAACCTGAGCGGGAGCTCCTACGAGCAGTACTTC.

V is TRBV13 and J is TRBJ2-5; 10 bases map to TRBD1. V trimming: 5 bases; J trimming: 5 bases; junction bases outside the gene matches: 8. Germline V gene lookup returns CDR1 PRHDT and CDR2 FYEKMQ (reference sequence). This CDR3 has 15 residues. The CDR3 spells CASSTTGQGVETQYF. The CDR3 DNA reads TGTGCCAGCAGCACCACTGGACAGGGGGTGGAGACCCAGTACTTC.

V usage is TRBV20-1 and J usage is TRBJ2-1, with D unclear. Looked up from germline, CDR1 is DFQATT and CDR2 is SNEGSKA (reference sequence). V was clipped by 1 base and J by 6 bases, with 4 bases between them. This CDR3 contains 11 residues. Here the CDR3 DNA reads TGCAGTGCTAGAGGGAGCAATGAGCAGTTCTTC. Protein sequence: CSARGSNEQFF.

This clone was counted only a few times. This chain uses TRBV7-2 with TRBJ2-2; TRBD2 is a possible D gene (6 bases). V gave up 2 bases and J gave up 7 bases, with 20 bases separating them. Germline loops: CDR1 SGHTA, CDR2 FQGNSA. The CDR3 has 17 residues. DNA of the CDR3: TGTGCCAGCAGCTTAAGTTTCGGGGCTAGCGATAGCGGGGAGCTGTTTTTT. This gives the protein CASSLSFGASDSGELFF.

Only a few counts were recorded for this clone. This chain uses TRBV20-1 with TRBJ2-3; D is undetermined. CDR1 and CDR2 (germline): DFQATT, SNEGSKA (reference sequence). The CDR3 extends over 11 amino acids. The CDR3 DNA reads TGCCTGTTAGTAAGCACAGATACGCAGTATTTT. It yields the protein CLLVSTDTQYF.

Only a few counts were recorded for this clone. The CDR3, as DNA: TGCGCCAGCAGTCGACTAGCCGGGACTAGCTCGATAGGTGAGCAGTTCTTC. Its translation: CASSRLAGTSSIGEQFF. This rearrangement joins TRBV23-1 to TRBJ2-1; 9 nucleotides agree with TRBD2. TRBV23-1 is identified as an open reading frame with a role that is uncertain. This CDR3 comprises 17 residues. V lost 4 bases, J lost 9 bases, and 16 bases stayed unmatched.

This chain connects TRBV18 to TRBJ1-5; 7 nucleotides agree with TRBD1. Germline CDR1 reads KGHSH; CDR2 reads LQKENI. The CDR3 covers 15 residues. Trimming took 2 bases from V and 7 from J; bases not matched to a gene: 8. The CDR3 coding sequence is TGTGCCAGCTCACCATATGGACAGGACGAACAGCCCCAGCATTTT. This codes for CASSPYGQDEQPQHF.

This clone was detected a few times. The chain couples TRBV11-2 to TRBJ2-1, with D maybe TRBD2 (6 bases). This CDR3 region has 15 residues. The V gene's germline CDR1 is SGHAT and CDR2 FQNNGV. V was clipped by 2 bases and J by 6 bases, with 14 bases between them. In DNA, the CDR3 is TGTGCCAGCAGCTTAACCCGACTAGGGGTCAATGAGCAGTTCTTC. It translates to CASSLTRLGVNEQFF.

This rearrangement joins TRBV2 to TRBJ2-4, with D hard to call. Germline loops: CDR1 SNHLY, CDR2 FYNNEI. This CDR3 is built from 15 residues. V dropped 4 bases and J dropped 1 base, with 11 bases sitting between them. The CDR3, as DNA: TGTGCCAGCAGTGGGTGGTGGCAGGCCAAAAACATTCAGTACTTC. This gives the protein CASSGWWQAKNIQYF.

This clone was seen a handful of times. This chain uses TRBV28 with TRBJ2-5; no firm D call. The CDR3 extends over 14 amino acids. V was pared by 5 bases and J by 4 bases, with 14 bases between. Germline assignment: CDR1 MDHEN and CDR2 SYDVKM. The CDR3 sequence is CASSPYSSVETQYF. The DNA for the CDR3 is TGTGCCAGCAGTCCGTACTCGAGTGTAGAGACCCAGTACTTC. The whole variable domain, filled in from reference TRBV28 and TRBJ2-5, reads DVKVTQSSRYLVKRTGEKVFLECVQDMDHENMFWYRQDPGLGLRLIYFSYDVKMKEKGDIPEGYSVSREKKERFSLILESASTNQTSMYLCASSPYSSVETQYFGPGTRLLVL.

The J gene is TRBJ2-2, the V gene TRBV6-6, with TRBD1 matching 11 bases. The CDR3 is made up of 15 amino acids. Germline CDR1 is MNHNY and CDR2 is SVGAGI (reference sequence). With V trimmed by 4 bases and J by 4 bases, 2 bases remained unmatched. Here the CDR3 DNA reads TGTGCCAGCAGTTGGGGGACAGGGGGCACCGGGGAGCTGTTTTTT. Translating it yields CASSWGTGGTGELFF.